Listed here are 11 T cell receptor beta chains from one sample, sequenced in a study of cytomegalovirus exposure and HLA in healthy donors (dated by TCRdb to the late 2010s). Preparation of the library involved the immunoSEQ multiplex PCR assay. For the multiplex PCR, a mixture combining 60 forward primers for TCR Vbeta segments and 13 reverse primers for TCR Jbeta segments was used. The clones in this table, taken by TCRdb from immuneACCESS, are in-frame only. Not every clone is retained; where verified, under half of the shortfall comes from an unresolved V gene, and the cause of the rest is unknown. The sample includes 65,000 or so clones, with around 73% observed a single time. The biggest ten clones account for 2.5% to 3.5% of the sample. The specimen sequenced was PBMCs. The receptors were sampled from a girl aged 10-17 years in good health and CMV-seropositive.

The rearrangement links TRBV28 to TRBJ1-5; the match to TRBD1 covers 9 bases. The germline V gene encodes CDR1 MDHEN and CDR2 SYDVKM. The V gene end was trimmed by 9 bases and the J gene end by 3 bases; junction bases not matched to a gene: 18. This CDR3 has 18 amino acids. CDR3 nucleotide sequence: TGTGCCAGTGACACTATCTCGATAACAGGGGGCGTCAATCAGCCCCAGCATTTT. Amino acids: CASDTISITGGVNQPQHF.

The CDR3 nucleotides are TGCGCCAGCAGCACGGTAAGGGGCCAATACGAGCAGTACTTC. Protein: CASSTVRGQYEQYF. The chain uses TRBV5-1 and TRBJ2-7, with D possibly TRBD1 on 5 matching bases. Trimming pared 4 bases from V and 4 bases from J, leaving 15 bases between. The CDR3 has 14 residues. CDR1 is SGHRS, CDR2 YFSETQ, per germline.

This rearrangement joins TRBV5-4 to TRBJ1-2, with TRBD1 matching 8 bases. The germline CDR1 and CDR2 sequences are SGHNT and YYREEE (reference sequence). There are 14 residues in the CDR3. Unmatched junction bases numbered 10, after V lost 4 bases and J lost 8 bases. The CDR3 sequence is CASSPGQEGSGYTF. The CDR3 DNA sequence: TGTGCCAGCAGCCCGGGACAGGAGGGTAGCGGCTACACCTTC.

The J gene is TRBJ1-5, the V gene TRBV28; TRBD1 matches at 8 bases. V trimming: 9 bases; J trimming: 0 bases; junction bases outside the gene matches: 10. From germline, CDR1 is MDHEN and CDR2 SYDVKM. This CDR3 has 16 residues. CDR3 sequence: CASTPLTGASNQPQHF. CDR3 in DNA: TGTGCCAGTACTCCCCTGACAGGGGCTAGCAATCAGCCCCAGCATTTT. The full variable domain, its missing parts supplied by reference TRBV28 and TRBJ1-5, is DVKVTQSSRYLVKRTGEKVFLECVQDMDHENMFWYRQDPGLGLRLIYFSYDVKMKEKGDIPEGYSVSREKKERFSLILESASTNQTSMYLCASTPLTGASNQPQHFGDGTRLSIL.

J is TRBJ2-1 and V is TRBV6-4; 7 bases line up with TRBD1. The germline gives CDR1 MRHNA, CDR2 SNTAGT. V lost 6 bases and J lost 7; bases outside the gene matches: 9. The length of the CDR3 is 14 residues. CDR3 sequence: CASRGDSPGNEQFF. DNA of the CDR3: TGTGCCAGCAGGGGGGACAGTCCGGGAAATGAGCAGTTCTTC.

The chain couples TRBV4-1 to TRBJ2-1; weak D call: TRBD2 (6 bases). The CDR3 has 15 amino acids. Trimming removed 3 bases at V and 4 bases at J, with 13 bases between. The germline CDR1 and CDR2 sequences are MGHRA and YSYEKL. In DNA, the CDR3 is TGCGCCAGCAGCCATAGCGGATTGACGTACAATGAGCAGTTCTTC. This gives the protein CASSHSGLTYNEQFF.

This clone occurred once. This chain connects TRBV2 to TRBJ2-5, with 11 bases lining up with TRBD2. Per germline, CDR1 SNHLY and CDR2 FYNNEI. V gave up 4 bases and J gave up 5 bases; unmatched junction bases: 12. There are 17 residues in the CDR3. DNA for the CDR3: TGTGCCAGCAGTGTGTCCTCTTTAGCGGGGGGGCGTGAGACCCAGTACTTC. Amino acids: CASSVSSLAGGRETQYF. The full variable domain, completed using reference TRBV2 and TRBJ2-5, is EPEVTQTPSHQVTQMGQEVILRCVPISNHLYFYWYRQILGQKVEFLVSFYNNEISEKSEIFDDQFSVERPDGSNFTLKIRSTKLEDSAMYFCASSVSSLAGGRETQYFGPGTRLLVL.

CDR3 loop: CASSHRGQPQHF. CDR3 nucleotides: TGTGCCAGCAGCCACAGGGGTCAGCCCCAGCATTTT. This chain joins TRBV7-2 and TRBJ1-5; 7 positions match TRBD1. V lost 5 bases to trimming and J lost 6 bases; unmatched junction nucleotides: 1. CDR1 SGHTA and CDR2 FQGNSA come from the germline V gene. This CDR3 has 12 amino acids.

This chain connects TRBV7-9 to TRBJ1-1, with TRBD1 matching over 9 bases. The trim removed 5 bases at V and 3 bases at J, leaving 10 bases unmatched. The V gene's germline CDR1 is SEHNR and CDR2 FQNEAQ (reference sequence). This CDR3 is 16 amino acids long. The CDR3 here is CASSPQMDRGHTEAFF. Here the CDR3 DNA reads TGTGCCAGCAGCCCACAGATGGACAGGGGTCACACTGAAGCTTTCTTT.

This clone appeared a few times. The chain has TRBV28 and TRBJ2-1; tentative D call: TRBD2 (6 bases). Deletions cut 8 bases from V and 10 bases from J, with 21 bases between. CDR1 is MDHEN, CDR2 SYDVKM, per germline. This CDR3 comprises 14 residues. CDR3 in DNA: TGTGCCAGCGGGGGGTTTGAAGGGGCAAGAGAGCAGTTCTTC. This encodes CASGGFEGAREQFF.

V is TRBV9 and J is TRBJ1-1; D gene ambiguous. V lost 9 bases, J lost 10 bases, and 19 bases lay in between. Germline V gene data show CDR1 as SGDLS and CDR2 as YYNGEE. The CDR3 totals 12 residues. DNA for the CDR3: TGTGCCAATGTCCCGGGGTACAGACTAGCTTTCTTT. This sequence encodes CANVPGYRLAFF.